The next 28 T cell receptor beta chains were all read from a single sample in a study of blood T cell repertoires in COVID-19. Assay: immunoSEQ multiplex PCR; the TCRdb copy retains only in-frame clones and omits some. This table holds about 49,000 clones, 85% to 90% found once. Sequencing was performed on peripheral blood. These receptor sequences come from a middle-aged man with active COVID-19.

The chain recombines TRBV4-2 with TRBJ2-5; 9 bases agree with TRBD2. V lost 6 bases and J lost 4; bases outside the gene matches: 6. CDR1 LGHNA and CDR2 YNFKEQ come from the germline V gene. The CDR3 extends over 14 amino acids. The CDR3 DNA is TGTGCCAGCAGTGAGGGACTAGCCGGAGAGACCCAGTACTTC. Amino acids: CASSEGLAGETQYF.

This chain uses TRBV7-9 with TRBJ1-2; D ambiguous. Per germline, CDR1 SEHNR and CDR2 FQNEAQ (reference sequence). Trimming removed 5 bases at V and 2 bases at J, with 15 bases between. The CDR3 has 15 residues. CDR3 DNA sequence: TGTGCCAGCAGCCCCCCCTCGGGAGGGAACTATGGCTACACCTTC. This sequence encodes CASSPPSGGNYGYTF.

The J gene is TRBJ2-2, the V gene TRBV6-5; 9 bases fit TRBD1. The CDR3 has 15 amino acids. Germline V gene sequence: CDR1 MNHEY, CDR2 SVGAGI. Trimming at V came to 4 bases and at J to 4 bases, leaving 4 bases not matched to a gene. CDR3 nucleotide sequence: TGTGCCAGCAGTTTTGGACAGGGGCCCACCGGGGAGCTGTTTTTT. Its protein product is CASSFGQGPTGELFF.

The gene calls are TRBV28 and TRBJ1-4, with unresolved D. V lost 2 bases, J lost 7 bases, and 8 bases lay in between. Germline-derived CDR1 and CDR2 are MDHEN and SYDVKM. CDR3 length: 13 amino acids. This CDR3 is CASSLEGPEKLFF. The CDR3 DNA is TGTGCCAGCAGTTTAGAGGGCCCTGAAAAACTGTTTTTT.

The rearrangement joins TRBV10-3 to TRBJ2-7; 11 positions match TRBD2. The CDR3 has 13 residues. In germline, CDR1 is ENHRY, CDR2 SYGVKD. Losses at the gene ends were 10 bases for V and 2 bases for J; bases not matched to a gene: 4. CDR3 region: CATGTSGTYEQYF. CDR3 nucleotide sequence: TGTGCCACCGGGACTAGCGGTACCTACGAGCAGTACTTC.

The chain is built from TRBV28 and TRBJ2-7; D gene uncertain. The germline V gene encodes CDR1 MDHEN and CDR2 SYDVKM. V was pared by 5 bases and J by 3 bases, with 8 bases between. There are 12 residues in the CDR3. CDR3 amino acids: CASSPPGYEQYF. The CDR3 DNA sequence: TGTGCCAGCAGTCCGCCAGGCTACGAGCAGTACTTC.

V is TRBV3-1 (or the pseudogene TRBV3-2) and J is TRBJ2-7; 7 nucleotides agree with TRBD1. The CDR3 spans 14 residues. Germline V lookup: CDR1 LGHDT, CDR2 YNNKEL (reference sequence). Trimming cost V 7 bases and J 4 bases; bases outside gene matches: 10. CDR3 bases: TGTGCCAGCACCACCCGACAGGGCTCGTACGAGCAGTACTTC. Protein: CASTTRQGSYEQYF.

V and J are TRBV7-8 and TRBJ2-7; no clear D. With 1 base removed from V and 7 bases from J, the gap between germline ends came to 23 bases. CDR1 is SGHVS and CDR2 is FQNEAQ in the germline V gene. The CDR3 runs 17 residues. DNA for the CDR3: TGTGCCAGCAGCTTAGTAGCCCCGTATGGGTCTCGATGGGAGCAGTACTTC. Translation gives CASSLVAPYGSRWEQYF.

The chain has TRBV5-4 and TRBJ2-7, with TRBD1 matching over 8 bases. Germline V gene lookup returns CDR1 SGHNT and CDR2 YYREEE (reference sequence). This CDR3 is 13 amino acids long. Unmatched junction bases numbered 8, after V lost 8 bases and J lost 4 bases. The DNA of the CDR3 is TGTGCCAGTGCTCAGGGGGCTTTTTACGAGCAGTACTTC. Its translation is CASAQGAFYEQYF.

The chain couples TRBV7-9 to TRBJ1-1; D is possibly TRBD1 (5 bases). CDR1 is SEHNR, CDR2 FQNEAQ, per germline (reference sequence). The CDR3 is 14 amino acids. Trimming shortened V by 2 bases and J by 5 bases, and 12 bases separated the two germline ends. The CDR3 protein is CASSLSTDPTEAFF. For the CDR3, the DNA is TGTGCCAGCAGCTTATCGACAGATCCTACTGAAGCTTTCTTT.

The V gene is TRBV7-9, the J gene TRBJ2-7; 14 positions agree with TRBD2. Germline lookup yields CDR1 SEHNR and CDR2 FQNEAQ (reference sequence). This CDR3 has 17 residues. J gave up 5 bases and V 1 base, and 7 bases lay outside the gene matches. The CDR3 protein is CASSLGLAGGPGDEQYF. In nucleotides, the CDR3 is TGTGCCAGCAGCTTAGGACTAGCGGGAGGGCCGGGGGACGAGCAGTACTTC.

The V gene is TRBV19, the J gene TRBJ2-7; TRBD2 aligns across 7 bases. The V and J ends lost 5 bases and 2 bases, in that order; junction bases with no gene match: 3. Germline V gene data show CDR1 as LNHDA and CDR2 as SQIVND (reference sequence). This CDR3 is built from 13 residues. The CDR3 loop reads CASSSSGPYEQYF. The DNA of the CDR3 is TGTGCCAGTAGTTCTAGCGGCCCCTACGAGCAGTACTTC.

The gene calls are TRBV5-1 and TRBJ2-2; 11 bases are shared with TRBD2. Per the germline V gene, CDR1 is SGHRS and CDR2 is YFSETQ. Germline trimming cut 5 bases from V and 3 bases from J; bases unmatched to any gene: 3. The CDR3 totals 15 residues. This chain's CDR3 is CASSTSGSHTGELFF. The CDR3, as DNA: TGCGCCAGCAGTACTAGCGGGAGTCACACCGGGGAGCTGTTTTTT.

This clone was detected only a few times. The V gene is TRBV4-1, the J gene TRBJ1-4; 8 positions agree with TRBD1. CDR1 MGHRA and CDR2 YSYEKL come from the germline V gene. Trimming removed 4 bases from V and 9 bases from J; junction bases left unmatched: 4. This CDR3 has 13 residues. The CDR3 loop is CASSPRQGQKLFF. CDR3 sequence (DNA): TGCGCCAGCAGCCCCCGACAGGGGCAAAAACTGTTTTTT.

In its sample, this clone was seen once. The chain is built from TRBV6-5 and TRBJ2-2; 7 bases align to TRBD2. J gave up 6 bases and V 6 bases, and 7 bases lay outside the gene matches. CDR3 size: 14 residues. Germline-derived CDR1 and CDR2 are MNHEY and SVGAGI. CDR3 DNA sequence: TGTGCCAGCAGACTCCCCCGGGGGGCCGGGGAGCTGTTTTTT. Encoded protein: CASRLPRGAGELFF.

The DNA of the CDR3 is TGTGCCAGCAGCTTGGGTCCTATCCCTGAAGCTTTCTTT. Its protein is CASSLGPIPEAFF. The chain uses TRBV5-6 and TRBJ1-1, with D unresolved. The CDR3 loop spans 13 amino acids. V gave up 0 bases and J gave up 6 bases, with 9 bases separating them. CDR1 SGHDT and CDR2 YYEEEE come from the germline V gene.

The chain couples TRBV5-1 to TRBJ1-3; D remains unclear. There are 17 residues in the CDR3. The germline gives CDR1 SGHRS, CDR2 YFSETQ. The V gene lost 3 bases and the J gene lost 0 bases, with 16 bases spanning the gap. The DNA for the CDR3 is TGCGCCAGCAGCTCGTCCATGGGAGTGCGCTCTGGAAACACCATATATTTT. Protein sequence: CASSSSMGVRSGNTIYF.

The J gene is TRBJ2-3, the V gene TRBV5-1, with 8 bases that match TRBD2. The CDR3 totals 15 residues. Germline-derived CDR1 and CDR2 are SGHRS and YFSETQ. Trimming removed 0 bases from V and 2 bases from J; junction bases left unmatched: 2. DNA of the CDR3: TGCGCCAGCAGCTTGGGCGGGAGGAACACAGATACGCAGTATTTT. This gives the protein CASSLGGRNTDTQYF.

The chain uses TRBV5-1 and TRBJ2-7; 8 bases are shared with TRBD1. Germline CDR1 reads SGHRS; CDR2 reads YFSETQ. V lost 5 bases to trimming and J lost 4 bases; unmatched junction nucleotides: 11. The CDR3 runs 15 residues. The CDR3 DNA follows: TGCGCCAGCAGTGCCACCGGGACAGGACAATACGAGCAGTACTTC. It encodes CASSATGTGQYEQYF.

J is TRBJ2-7 and V is TRBV5-1, with 9 nucleotides matching TRBD2. Trimming cost V 2 bases and J 1 base; bases outside gene matches: 10. The CDR3 is made up of 17 amino acids. Germline CDR1 and CDR2: SGHRS and YFSETQ. CDR3 residues: CASSLPGGREGSYEQYF. The CDR3 region has the DNA TGCGCCAGCAGCTTACCCGGGGGGCGGGAGGGTTCCTACGAGCAGTACTTC.

The chain joins TRBV7-8 to TRBJ2-7; TRBD1 is a possible D gene (6 bases). Deletions cut 1 base from V and 7 bases from J, with 11 bases between. CDR3 size: 13 residues. Germline CDR1 reads SGHVS; CDR2 reads FQNEAQ. DNA for the CDR3: TGTGCCAGCAGCTTAGACAGGGTGGGGGAGCAGTACTTC. This translates into CASSLDRVGEQYF.

The chain carries TRBV6-5 and TRBJ1-2; possibly TRBD1 for D (5 bases). CDR3 length equals 13 residues. Trimming cost V 8 bases and J 4 bases, with 14 bases left between them. Germline V lookup: CDR1 MNHEY, CDR2 SVGAGI. As DNA, the CDR3 is TGTGCCAGCCTTTCGGAGGGGCTCTATGGCTACACCTTC. Its protein is CASLSEGLYGYTF.

Points on this clone: Additional DNA sequences in this sample encode the identical CDR3. This rearrangement joins TRBV29-1 to TRBJ1-1; 11 bases map to TRBD1. The CDR3 extends over 13 amino acids. Germline CDR1 SQVTM, CDR2 ANQGSEA. V lost 6 bases, J lost 4 bases, and 4 bases stayed unmatched. Here the CDR3 reads CSVRGTGGTEAFF. The DNA for the CDR3 is TGCAGCGTCCGAGGGACAGGGGGCACTGAAGCTTTCTTT.

This chain connects TRBV24-1 to TRBJ2-5; 8 bases are shared with TRBD2. From germline, CDR1 is KGHDR and CDR2 SFDVKD. V dropped 4 bases and J dropped 4; count of bases not matched to a gene: 13. The CDR3 length is 17 residues. CDR3 nucleotide sequence: TGTGCCACCAGTGAGGGTAGCGGGATGGGTCGGGGAGAGACCCAGTACTTC. This codes for CATSEGSGMGRGETQYF.

The gene calls are TRBV7-9 and TRBJ2-7; D unresolved. Trimming shortened V by 5 bases and J by 3 bases, and 5 bases separated the two germline ends. The CDR3 runs to 11 residues. Germline CDR1 SEHNR, CDR2 FQNEAQ (reference sequence). As DNA, the CDR3 is TGTGCCAGCAGCCCACTCTACGAGCAGTACTTC. Translating gives CASSPLYEQYF.

V and J are TRBV3-1 (or the pseudogene TRBV3-2) and TRBJ2-1, with TRBD1 matching over 7 bases. The CDR3 contains 14 residues. V lost 0 bases and J lost 8; bases outside the gene matches: 4. Germline assignment: CDR1 LGHDT and CDR2 YNNKEL (reference sequence). CDR3: CASSQEGQSDEQFF. CDR3 bases: TGTGCCAGCAGCCAAGAGGGACAGAGCGATGAGCAGTTCTTC.

The rearrangement joins TRBV18 to TRBJ1-2, with 10 bases fitting TRBD1. Germline V lookup: CDR1 KGHSH, CDR2 LQKENI. The CDR3 runs 14 residues. Trimming removed 5 bases from V and 3 bases from J; junction bases left unmatched: 3. The CDR3 region is CASSTGTGDYGYTF. The CDR3 coding sequence is TGTGCCAGCTCAACCGGGACAGGGGACTATGGCTACACCTTC.

This chain uses TRBV10-1 with TRBJ2-1, with D possibly matching TRBD2 (5 bases). Deletions cut 2 bases from V and 4 bases from J, with 12 bases between. This CDR3 region has 15 residues. Germline CDR1 is WNHNN and CDR2 is SYGVQD (reference sequence). This CDR3 is CASSEVSGPYNEQFF. CDR3 coding DNA: TGCGCCAGCAGTGAGGTCAGCGGTCCATACAATGAGCAGTTCTTC.